The 27 T cell receptor beta chains below all came from one sample that was sequenced in a study of cytomegalovirus exposure and HLA in healthy donors. The PCR used 60 Vbeta and 13 Jbeta primers. The method was immunoSEQ multiplex PCR; TCRdb's version includes in-frame clones alone and lacks a portion of them. Here the sample spans 150,000 to 200,000 clones, roughly four fifths being singletons. The sequencing sample was made of PBMCs. The source is a man aged 50 to 60 in good health and CMV-seropositive.

The V and J genes are TRBV7-6 and TRBJ2-2; 7 nucleotides line up with TRBD1. The trim removed 5 bases at V and 5 bases at J, leaving 8 bases unmatched. Germline loops: CDR1 SGHVS, CDR2 FNYEAQ. This CDR3 is built from 15 residues. The DNA of the CDR3 is TGTGCCAGCAGCGGCTACCGACAGGGTACCGGGGAGCTGTTTTTT. Translating it yields CASSGYRQGTGELFF.

The V and J genes are TRBV4-1 and TRBJ2-4, with 7 bases fitting TRBD1. After removal of 0 bases from V and 2 bases from J, the junction contained 7 bases not matched to a gene. This CDR3 spans 17 amino acids. In germline, CDR1 is MGHRA, CDR2 YSYEKL. The CDR3 here is CASSQDLTGTSKNIQYF. The CDR3 DNA reads TGCGCCAGCAGCCAAGATTTGACAGGGACGTCCAAAAACATTCAGTACTTC.

The chain recombines TRBV7-2 with TRBJ2-1, with D maybe TRBD2 (5 bases). V shed 5 bases and J shed 0 bases, with 11 bases lying between them. The CDR3 has 15 amino acids. The germline V gene encodes CDR1 SGHTA and CDR2 FQGNSA. The CDR3 DNA reads TGTGCCAGCAGCCTAGGACTCCTCTCCTACAATGAGCAGTTCTTC. Translating it yields CASSLGLLSYNEQFF. The variable domain in full, with the rest retrieved from reference TRBV7-2 and TRBJ2-1, is GAGVSQSPSNKVTEKGKDVELRCDPISGHTALYWYRQSLGQGLEFLIYFQGNSAPDKSGLPSDRFSAERTGGSVSTLTIQRTQQEDSAVYLCASSLGLLSYNEQFFGPGTRLTVL.

This clone appeared a single time. J is TRBJ2-4 and V is TRBV4-1; 8 bases are shared with TRBD1. There are 16 residues in the CDR3. V shed 3 bases, J shed 4 bases, and the junction held 8 bases outside the gene matches. Germline V gene lookup returns CDR1 MGHRA and CDR2 YSYEKL. The CDR3 loop reads CASSQVQGVTKNIQYF. Written as DNA, the CDR3 is TGCGCCAGCAGCCAGGTACAGGGGGTCACTAAAAACATTCAGTACTTC.

J is TRBJ1-1 and V is TRBV7-3, with TRBD1 matching 9 bases. CDR1 and CDR2 (germline): SGHTA, FQGTGA. The CDR3 covers 13 residues. After removal of 4 bases from V and 4 bases from J, the junction contained 1 base not matched to a gene. CDR3 loop: CASSSGQGTEAFF. CDR3 coding DNA: TGTGCCAGCAGCTCGGGACAGGGCACTGAAGCTTTCTTT.

This chain links TRBV7-2 with TRBJ1-5, with a possible D match to TRBD1 (6 bases). Germline-derived CDR1 and CDR2 are SGHTA and FQGNSA. V lost 6 bases and J 6 bases, leaving 18 bases between the germline ends. CDR3 size: 15 residues. In DNA form, the CDR3 reads TGTGCCAGCAGTCGAGATGGGACACCACGTCAGCCCCAGCATTTT. Translation gives CASSRDGTPRQPQHF.

The rearrangement uses TRBV7-2 and TRBJ2-7, with 14 bases matching TRBD2. Looked up from germline, CDR1 is SGHTA and CDR2 is FQGNSA. The V segment lost 6 bases and the J segment 0 bases; nucleotides outside the gene matches: 4. This CDR3 spans 16 amino acids. CDR3 in amino acids: CASRRLAGGSSYEQYF. The DNA for the CDR3 is TGTGCCAGCAGGAGACTAGCGGGGGGGAGCTCCTACGAGCAGTACTTC.

The chain couples TRBV6-6 to TRBJ1-2, with D perhaps matching TRBD1 (5 bases). Trimming cost V 7 bases and J 1 base, with 13 bases left between them. Per germline, CDR1 MNHNY and CDR2 SVGAGI (reference sequence). There are 14 residues in the CDR3. The CDR3 sequence: CASNQGIGNYGYTF. In nucleotides, the CDR3 is TGTGCCAGCAACCAGGGAATTGGTAACTATGGCTACACCTTC.

The V and J genes are TRBV28 and TRBJ1-5, with D hard to call. This CDR3 is 12 amino acids long. V shed 3 bases and J shed 7 bases, with 7 bases lying between them. In germline, CDR1 is MDHEN, CDR2 SYDVKM. The CDR3: CASSFSGQPQHF. Written as DNA, the CDR3 is TGTGCCAGCAGTTTCTCGGGGCAGCCCCAGCATTTT.

In its sample, this clone was seen a few times. The chain combines TRBV15 with TRBJ1-6, with TRBD1 as a possible D gene (5 bases). CDR3 length: 15 amino acids. V lost 0 bases to trimming and J lost 8 bases, with 11 bases between them. The germline V gene encodes CDR1 LNHNV and CDR2 YYDKDF (reference sequence). CDR3 in amino acids: CATSREARADSPLHF. CDR3 in DNA: TGTGCCACCAGCAGAGAAGCCAGGGCGGATTCACCCCTCCACTTT.

This chain uses TRBV11-2 with TRBJ1-5; possibly TRBD1 for D (5 bases). The CDR3 covers 12 residues. Trimming cost V 9 bases and J 7 bases, with 13 bases left between them. Germline CDR1 reads SGHAT; CDR2 reads FQNNGV. The CDR3 coding sequence is TGTGCCAGGGGACGGGAGGAACAGCCCCAGCATTTT. Its protein is CARGREEQPQHF.

In its sample, this clone was seen a few times. The V and J genes are TRBV30 and TRBJ2-7, with D uncertain. Germline CDR1 reads GTSNPN; CDR2 reads SVGIG (reference sequence). This CDR3 region has 11 residues. This CDR3 is CAIMQAYEQYF. CDR3 sequence (DNA): TGTGCTATCATGCAGGCCTACGAGCAGTACTTC.

As regards this clone: The same CDR3 also results from other DNA sequences found in this sample. DNA for the CDR3: TGTGCCTGGAGAGAGACAACAAAGTTCGCTGAAGCTTTCTTT. It translates to CAWRETTKFAEAFF. The genes are TRBV30 and TRBJ1-1; D not resolved. Trimming left V 3 bases short and J 6 bases short, with 17 bases between. The CDR3 is made up of 14 amino acids. Germline lookup yields CDR1 GTSNPN and CDR2 SVGIG (reference sequence).

The V call is TRBV5-1, the J call TRBJ1-5; TRBD1 matches 7 bases. The CDR3 is 16 residues long. Germline CDR1 and CDR2: SGHRS and YFSETQ. V trimming: 0 bases; J trimming: 5 bases; junction bases outside the gene matches: 8. This CDR3 is CASSLGGTVDHQPQHF. The CDR3 DNA follows: TGCGCCAGCAGCTTGGGGGGGACAGTCGACCATCAGCCCCAGCATTTT. Combining the CDR3 with reference TRBV5-1 and TRBJ1-5 gives the whole variable domain KAGVTQTPRYLIKTRGQQVTLSCSPISGHRSVSWYQQTPGQGLQFLFEYFSETQRNKGNFPGRFSGRQFSNSRSEMNVSTLELGDSALYLCASSLGGTVDHQPQHFGDGTRLSIL.

The V gene is TRBV6-5, the J gene TRBJ1-2; TRBD1 agrees at 10 bases. This CDR3 spans 15 amino acids. J lost 5 bases, V lost 0 bases, and 3 bases had no gene match. Germline values: CDR1 MNHEY, CDR2 SVGAGI. CDR3 DNA: TGTGCCAGCAGTTACTCGCGACAGGGGGCTTATGGCTACACCTTC. It encodes CASSYSRQGAYGYTF.

The chain is built from TRBV28 and TRBJ2-1; 8 positions match TRBD1. Losses at the gene ends were 4 bases for V and 1 base for J; bases not matched to a gene: 12. The germline V gene has CDR1 MDHEN and CDR2 SYDVKM. The CDR3 runs 18 residues. CDR3 sequence: CASSSSLDRVKSYNEQFF. In DNA form, the CDR3 reads TGTGCCAGCAGTTCTTCACTGGACAGGGTAAAATCCTACAATGAGCAGTTCTTC.

Only one count was recorded for this clone. V is TRBV5-1 and J is TRBJ2-4, with 9 bases matching TRBD1. CDR3 size: 15 residues. Germline V gene lookup returns CDR1 SGHRS and CDR2 YFSETQ. With V trimmed by 4 bases and J by 8 bases, 10 bases remained unmatched. CDR3 loop: CASSLTGQGRDIQYF. In nucleotides, the CDR3 is TGCGCCAGCAGCCTCACCGGACAGGGGCGGGACATTCAGTACTTC. Filled out from reference TRBV5-1 and TRBJ2-4, the complete variable domain reads KAGVTQTPRYLIKTRGQQVTLSCSPISGHRSVSWYQQTPGQGLQFLFEYFSETQRNKGNFPGRFSGRQFSNSRSEMNVSTLELGDSALYLCASSLTGQGRDIQYFGAGTRLSVL.

V gene TRBV4-3 combines with J gene TRBJ2-2, with TRBD1 identical over 9 bases. The germline V gene encodes CDR1 LGHNA and CDR2 YSLEER. The CDR3 is made up of 17 amino acids. V gave up 0 bases and J gave up 5 bases; unmatched junction bases: 7. The CDR3 DNA reads TGCGCCAGCAGCCAAGACCTTACAGGGGGCGCAACCGGGGAGCTGTTTTTT. Amino acids: CASSQDLTGGATGELFF.

The chain couples TRBV10-3 to TRBJ1-3, with TRBD1 matching 10 bases. The CDR3 is 17 residues long. Germline V gene lookup returns CDR1 ENHRY and CDR2 SYGVKD. V trimming: 5 bases; J trimming: 0 bases; junction bases outside the gene matches: 7. In DNA, the CDR3 is TGTGCCATCAGTCAAAGGGACAGGGGCTCCTCTGGAAACACCATATATTTT. This encodes CAISQRDRGSSGNTIYF.

CDR3 bases: TGTGCCAGCAGCTTAGGCGGGGGTACGACAGATACGCAGTATTTT. Translating gives CASSLGGGTTDTQYF. The chain carries TRBV7-3 and TRBJ2-3; 7 nucleotides match TRBD2. This CDR3 comprises 15 residues. V was clipped by 2 bases and J by 3 bases; unmatched bases: 5. Germline V gives CDR1 SGHTA, CDR2 FQGTGA.

The chain has TRBV2 and TRBJ2-3, with 10 positions matching TRBD2. The CDR3 has 20 amino acids. Germline CDR1 SNHLY, CDR2 FYNNEI. V was pared by 2 bases and J by 4 bases, with 18 bases of the junction left unmatched. The CDR3 DNA follows: TGTGCCAGCAGTGAAACTTTAGCGGGGGGCATTGGTCAGGAATCAGATACGCAGTATTTT. It specifies CASSETLAGGIGQESDTQYF.

The chain combines TRBV6-1 with TRBJ2-1, with TRBD2 matching 10 bases. In germline, CDR1 is MNHNS, CDR2 SASEGT. The junction had 10 bases not matched to a gene; V was cut back by 7 bases and J by 7 bases. The CDR3 is 15 amino acids. The CDR3 nucleotides read TGTGCCAGCACCGAAGCGGGAGGGCCTTGGAATGAGCAGTTCTTC. Residues: CASTEAGGPWNEQFF.

The V gene is TRBV9, the J gene TRBJ1-3; D is possibly TRBD1 (5 bases). This CDR3 has 14 residues. The germline V gene encodes CDR1 SGDLS and CDR2 YYNGEE. V lost 3 bases to trimming and J lost 2 bases, with 9 bases between them. This CDR3 reads CASSEGLAGNTIYF. Here the CDR3 DNA reads TGTGCCAGCAGCGAGGGGTTAGCTGGAAACACCATATATTTT.

This chain links TRBV7-9 with TRBJ1-1; D may be TRBD1 (6 bases). This CDR3 is built from 13 residues. CDR1 and CDR2 from the germline V gene are SEHNR and FQNEAQ (reference sequence). V lost 3 bases, J lost 7 bases, and 12 bases lay in between. The CDR3 sequence is CASSFTGTGEAFF. CDR3 sequence (DNA): TGTGCCAGCAGCTTTACAGGGACGGGTGAAGCTTTCTTT.

This chain links TRBV5-1 with TRBJ2-5, with 8 bases identical to TRBD2. This CDR3 is built from 14 residues. Germline V gene sequence: CDR1 SGHRS, CDR2 YFSETQ. V trimming: 1 base; J trimming: 5 bases; junction bases outside the gene matches: 4. In DNA form, the CDR3 reads TGCGCCAGCAGCTTGCGGGGGGGCAGGGAGACCCAGTACTTC. Amino acid sequence: CASSLRGGRETQYF.

This chain connects TRBV5-1 to TRBJ2-5, with 7 bases identical to TRBD2. V was clipped by 0 bases and J by 7 bases; unmatched bases: 12. The CDR3 extends over 16 amino acids. Germline V gene lookup returns CDR1 SGHRS and CDR2 YFSETQ. CDR3 amino acids: CASSLALAAVSGTQYF. The CDR3 nucleotides read TGCGCCAGCAGCTTGGCCCTAGCGGCCGTGTCAGGGACCCAGTACTTC.

This rearrangement joins TRBV7-2 to TRBJ2-3; 9 bases map to TRBD1. Germline lookup yields CDR1 SGHTA and CDR2 FQGNSA. The CDR3 contains 15 residues. CDR3: CATAIQGARGDTQYF. The CDR3 DNA reads TGTGCTACAGCAATACAGGGGGCCAGGGGAGATACGCAGTATTTT. Full variable domain (missing parts from reference TRBV7-2 and TRBJ2-3): GAGVSQSPSNKVTEKGKDVELRCDPISGHTALYWYRQSLGQGLEFLIYFQGNSAPDKSGLPSDRFSAERTGGSVSTLTIQRTQQEDSAVYLCATAIQGARGDTQYFGPGTRLTVL.